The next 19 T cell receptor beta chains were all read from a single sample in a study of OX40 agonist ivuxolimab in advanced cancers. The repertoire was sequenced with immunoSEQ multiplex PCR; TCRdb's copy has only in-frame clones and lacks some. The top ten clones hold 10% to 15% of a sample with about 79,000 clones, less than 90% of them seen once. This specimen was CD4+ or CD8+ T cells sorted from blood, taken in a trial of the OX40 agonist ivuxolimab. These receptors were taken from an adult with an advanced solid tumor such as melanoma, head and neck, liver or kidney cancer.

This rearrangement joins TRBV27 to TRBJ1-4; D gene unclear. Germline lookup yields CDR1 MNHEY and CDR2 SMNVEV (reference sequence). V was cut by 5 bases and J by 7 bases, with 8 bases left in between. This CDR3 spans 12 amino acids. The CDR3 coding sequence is TGTGCCAGCAGTGGTGAGGGTGAAAAACTGTTTTTT. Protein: CASSGEGEKLFF.

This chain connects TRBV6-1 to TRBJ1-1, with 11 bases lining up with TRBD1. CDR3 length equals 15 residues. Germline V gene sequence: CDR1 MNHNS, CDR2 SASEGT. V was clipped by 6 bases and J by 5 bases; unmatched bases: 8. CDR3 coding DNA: TGTGCCAGCAGGCCTGGACAGGGGGCGAATACTGAAGCTTTCTTT. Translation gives CASRPGQGANTEAFF.

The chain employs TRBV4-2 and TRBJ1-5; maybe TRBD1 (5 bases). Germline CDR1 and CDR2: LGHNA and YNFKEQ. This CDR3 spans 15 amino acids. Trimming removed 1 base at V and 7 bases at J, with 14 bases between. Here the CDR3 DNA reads TGTGCCAGCAGCCAAGGCGGGGGGAGAGGACAGCCCCAGCATTTT. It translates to CASSQGGGRGQPQHF.

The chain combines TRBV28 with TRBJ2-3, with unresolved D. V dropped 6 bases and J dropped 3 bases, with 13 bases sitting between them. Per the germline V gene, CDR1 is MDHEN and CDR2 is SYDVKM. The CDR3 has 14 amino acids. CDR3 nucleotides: TGTGCCAGCAGCGCTCGAAGGAGTACAGATACGCAGTATTTT. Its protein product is CASSARRSTDTQYF.

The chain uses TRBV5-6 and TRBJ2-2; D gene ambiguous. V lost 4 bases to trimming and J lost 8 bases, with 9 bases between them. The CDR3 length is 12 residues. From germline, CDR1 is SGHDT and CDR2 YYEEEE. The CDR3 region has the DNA TGTGCCAGCAGCCTGACGGCTGGGGAGCTGTTTTTT. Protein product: CASSLTAGELFF.

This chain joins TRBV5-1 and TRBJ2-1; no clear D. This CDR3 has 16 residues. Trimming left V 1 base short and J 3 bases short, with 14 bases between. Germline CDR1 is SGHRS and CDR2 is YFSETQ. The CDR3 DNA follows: TGCGCCAGCAGCTTGAACCGGGCGGAATACTACAATGAGCAGTTCTTC. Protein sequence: CASSLNRAEYYNEQFF.

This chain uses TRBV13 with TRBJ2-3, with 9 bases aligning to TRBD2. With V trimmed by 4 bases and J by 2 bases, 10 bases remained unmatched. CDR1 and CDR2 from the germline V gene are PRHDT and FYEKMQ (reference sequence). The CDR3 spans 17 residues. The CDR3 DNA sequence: TGTGCCAGCAGCTACGCATCGTCTAGCGGGGCCACAGATACGCAGTATTTT. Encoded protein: CASSYASSSGATDTQYF.

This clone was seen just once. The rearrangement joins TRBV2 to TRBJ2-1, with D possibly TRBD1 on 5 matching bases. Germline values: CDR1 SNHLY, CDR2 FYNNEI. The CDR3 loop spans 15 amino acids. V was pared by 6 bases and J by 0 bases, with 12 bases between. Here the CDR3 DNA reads TGTGCCAGCAGGAACAGGAGCAGCTCCTACAATGAGCAGTTCTTC. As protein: CASRNRSSSYNEQFF.

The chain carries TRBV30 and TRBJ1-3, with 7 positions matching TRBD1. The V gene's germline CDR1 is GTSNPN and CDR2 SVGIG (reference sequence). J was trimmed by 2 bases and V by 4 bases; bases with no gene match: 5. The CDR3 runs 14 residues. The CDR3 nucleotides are TGTGCCTGGACCCCAACAGGGGCTGGAAACACCATATATTTT. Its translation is CAWTPTGAGNTIYF. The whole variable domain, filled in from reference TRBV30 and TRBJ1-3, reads SQTIHQWPATLVQPVGSPLSLECTVEGTSNPNLYWYRQAAGRGLQLLFYSVGIGQISSEVPQNLSASRPQDRQFILSSKKLLLSDSGFYLCAWTPTGAGNTIYFGEGSWLTVV.

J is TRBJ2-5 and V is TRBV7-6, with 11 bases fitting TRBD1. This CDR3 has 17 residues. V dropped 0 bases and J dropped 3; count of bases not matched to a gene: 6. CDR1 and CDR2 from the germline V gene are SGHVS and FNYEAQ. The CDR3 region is CASSLAPGQGGEETQYF. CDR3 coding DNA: TGTGCCAGCAGCTTAGCGCCGGGACAGGGGGGGGAAGAGACCCAGTACTTC.

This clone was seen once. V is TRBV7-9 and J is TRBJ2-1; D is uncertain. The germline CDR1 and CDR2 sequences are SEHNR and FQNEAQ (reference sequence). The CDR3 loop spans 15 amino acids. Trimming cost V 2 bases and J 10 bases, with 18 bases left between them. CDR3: CASSLNAGPVREQFF. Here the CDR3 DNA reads TGTGCCAGCAGCTTAAACGCCGGGCCCGTCCGGGAGCAGTTCTTC.

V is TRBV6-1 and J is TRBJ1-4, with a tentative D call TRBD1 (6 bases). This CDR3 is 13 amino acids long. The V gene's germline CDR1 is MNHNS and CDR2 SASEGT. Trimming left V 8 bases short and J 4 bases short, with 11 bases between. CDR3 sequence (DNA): TGTGCCAGCTCGGACAGTTTTAATGAAAAACTGTTTTTT. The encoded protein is CASSDSFNEKLFF.

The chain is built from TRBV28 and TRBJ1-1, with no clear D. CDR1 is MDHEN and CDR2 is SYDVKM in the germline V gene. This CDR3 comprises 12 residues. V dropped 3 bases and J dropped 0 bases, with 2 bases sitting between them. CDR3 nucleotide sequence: TGTGCCAGCAGTTTGATGAACACTGAAGCTTTCTTT. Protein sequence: CASSLMNTEAFF.

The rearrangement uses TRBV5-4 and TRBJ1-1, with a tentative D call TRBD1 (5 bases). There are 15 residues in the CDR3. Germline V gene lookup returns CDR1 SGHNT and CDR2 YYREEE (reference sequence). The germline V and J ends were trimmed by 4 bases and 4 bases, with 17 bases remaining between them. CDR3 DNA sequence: TGTGCCAGCAGCCCACGTGGGGGTCCGGGCACTGAAGCTTTCTTT. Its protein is CASSPRGGPGTEAFF. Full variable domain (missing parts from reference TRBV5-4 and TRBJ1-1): ETGVTQSPTHLIKTRGQQVTLRCSSQSGHNTVSWYQQALGQGPQFIFQYYREEENGRGNFPPRFSGLQFPNYSSELNVNALELDDSALYLCASSPRGGPGTEAFFGQGTRLTVV.

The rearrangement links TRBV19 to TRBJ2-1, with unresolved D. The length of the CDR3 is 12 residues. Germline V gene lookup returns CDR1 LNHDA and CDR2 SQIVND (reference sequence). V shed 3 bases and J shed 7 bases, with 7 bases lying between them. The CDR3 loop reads CASSIRMNEQFF. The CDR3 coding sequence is TGTGCCAGTAGTATTAGAATGAATGAGCAGTTCTTC. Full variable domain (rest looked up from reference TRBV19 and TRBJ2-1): DGGITQSPKYLFRKEGQNVTLSCEQNLNHDAMYWYRQDPGQGLRLIYYSQIVNDFQKGDIAEGYSVSREKKESFPLTVTSAQKNPTAFYLCASSIRMNEQFFGPGTRLTVL.

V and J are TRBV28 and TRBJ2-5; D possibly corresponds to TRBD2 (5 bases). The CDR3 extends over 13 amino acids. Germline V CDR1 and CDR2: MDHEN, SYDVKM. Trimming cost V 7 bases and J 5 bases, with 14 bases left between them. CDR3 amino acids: CASNQLAQETQYF. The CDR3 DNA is TGTGCCAGCAACCAATTAGCGCAGGAGACCCAGTACTTC.

CDR3 in DNA: TGTGCCAGCAGCCAAGGGGCCGGGACCTACTACGAGCAGTACTTC. Translated, it gives CASSQGAGTYYEQYF. The V call is TRBV14, the J call TRBJ2-7, with D perhaps being TRBD1 or TRBD2 (5 bases each). Trimming pared 1 base from V and 3 bases from J, leaving 13 bases between. CDR1 and CDR2 from the germline V gene are SGHDN and FVKESK. The CDR3 is 15 amino acids.

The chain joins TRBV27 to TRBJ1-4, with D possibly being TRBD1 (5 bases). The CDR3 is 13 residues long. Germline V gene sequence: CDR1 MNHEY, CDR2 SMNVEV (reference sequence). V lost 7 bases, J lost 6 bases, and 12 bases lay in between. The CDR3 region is CASMGGEDEKLFF. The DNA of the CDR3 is TGTGCCAGCATGGGAGGGGAGGATGAAAAACTGTTTTTT.

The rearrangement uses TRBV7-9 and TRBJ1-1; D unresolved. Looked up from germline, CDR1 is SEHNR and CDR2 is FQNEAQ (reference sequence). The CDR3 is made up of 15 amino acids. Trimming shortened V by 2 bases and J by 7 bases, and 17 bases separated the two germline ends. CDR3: CASSLYVVHWDEAFF. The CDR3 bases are TGTGCCAGCAGCTTATACGTCGTACATTGGGATGAAGCTTTCTTT.